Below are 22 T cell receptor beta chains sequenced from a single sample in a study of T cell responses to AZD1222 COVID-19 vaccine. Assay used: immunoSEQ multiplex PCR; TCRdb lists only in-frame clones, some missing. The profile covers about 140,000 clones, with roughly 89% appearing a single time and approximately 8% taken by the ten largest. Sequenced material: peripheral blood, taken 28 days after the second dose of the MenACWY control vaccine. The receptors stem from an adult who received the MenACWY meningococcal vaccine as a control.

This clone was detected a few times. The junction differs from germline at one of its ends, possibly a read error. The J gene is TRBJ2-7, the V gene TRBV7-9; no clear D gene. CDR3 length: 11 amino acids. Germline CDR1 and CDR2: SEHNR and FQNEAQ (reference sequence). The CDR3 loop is CASSPNYQQYF. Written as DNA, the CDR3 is TGTGCCAGCAGCCCGAACTACCAGCAGTACTTC.

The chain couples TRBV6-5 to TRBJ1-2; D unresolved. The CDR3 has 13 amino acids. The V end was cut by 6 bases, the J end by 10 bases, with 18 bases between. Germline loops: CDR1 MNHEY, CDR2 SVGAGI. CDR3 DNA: TGTGCCAGCAGGGCCTTGGCAGGCGACGACTACACCTTC. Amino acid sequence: CASRALAGDDYTF.

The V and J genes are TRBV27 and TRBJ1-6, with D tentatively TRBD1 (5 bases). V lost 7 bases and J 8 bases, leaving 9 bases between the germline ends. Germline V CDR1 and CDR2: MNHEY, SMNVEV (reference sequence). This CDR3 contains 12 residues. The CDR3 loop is CASTKGDSPLHF. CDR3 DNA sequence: TGTGCCAGCACCAAAGGGGATTCACCCCTCCACTTT.

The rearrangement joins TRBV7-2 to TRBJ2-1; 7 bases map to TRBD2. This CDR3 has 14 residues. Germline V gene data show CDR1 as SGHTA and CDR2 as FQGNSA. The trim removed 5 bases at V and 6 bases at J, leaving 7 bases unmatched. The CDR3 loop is CASSKLATPNEQFF. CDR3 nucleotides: TGTGCCAGCAGCAAACTAGCGACCCCCAATGAGCAGTTCTTC. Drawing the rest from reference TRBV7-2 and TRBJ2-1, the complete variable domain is GAGVSQSPSNKVTEKGKDVELRCDPISGHTALYWYRQSLGQGLEFLIYFQGNSAPDKSGLPSDRFSAERTGGSVSTLTIQRTQQEDSAVYLCASSKLATPNEQFFGPGTRLTVL.

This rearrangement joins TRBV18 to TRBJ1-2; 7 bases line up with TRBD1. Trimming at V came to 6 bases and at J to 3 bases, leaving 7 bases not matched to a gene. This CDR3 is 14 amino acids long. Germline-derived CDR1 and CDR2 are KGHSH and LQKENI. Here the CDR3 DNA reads TGTGCCAGCTCCCTCACAGGGGACGACTATGGCTACACCTTC. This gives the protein CASSLTGDDYGYTF.

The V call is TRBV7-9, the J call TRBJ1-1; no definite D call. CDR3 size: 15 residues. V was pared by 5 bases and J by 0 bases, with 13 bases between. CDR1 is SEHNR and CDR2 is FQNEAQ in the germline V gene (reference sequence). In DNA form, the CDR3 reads TGTGCCAGCAGCGGGGTTGCTCTCCTGAACACTGAAGCTTTCTTT. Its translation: CASSGVALLNTEAFF.

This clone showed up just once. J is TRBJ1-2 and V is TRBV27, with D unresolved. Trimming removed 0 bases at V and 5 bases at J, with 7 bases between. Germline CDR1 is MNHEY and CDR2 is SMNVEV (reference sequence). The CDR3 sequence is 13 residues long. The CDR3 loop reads CASSLSSDYGYTF. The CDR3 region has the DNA TGTGCCAGCAGTTTATCTTCGGATTATGGCTACACCTTC.

CDR3 in DNA: TGCAGCGTTCAAAGTACAGGGGGCGCGGAAGCTTTCTTT. This encodes CSVQSTGGAEAFF. The rearrangement uses TRBV29-1 and TRBJ1-1; the match to TRBD1 covers 9 bases. The germline V gene has CDR1 SQVTM and CDR2 ANQGSEA. The CDR3 extends over 13 amino acids. V lost 5 bases, J lost 8 bases, and 9 bases stayed unmatched.

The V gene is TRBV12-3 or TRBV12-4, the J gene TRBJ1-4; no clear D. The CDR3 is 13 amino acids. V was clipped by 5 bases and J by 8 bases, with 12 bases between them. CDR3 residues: CASSPLQGEKLFF. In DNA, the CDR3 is TGTGCCAGCAGTCCACTTCAAGGCGAAAAACTGTTTTTT.

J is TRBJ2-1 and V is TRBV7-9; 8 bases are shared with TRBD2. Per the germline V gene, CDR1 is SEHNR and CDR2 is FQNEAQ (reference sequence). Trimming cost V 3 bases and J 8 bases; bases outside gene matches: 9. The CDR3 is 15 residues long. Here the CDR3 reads CASSFPLTGGDEQFF. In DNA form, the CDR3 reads TGTGCCAGCAGCTTCCCTCTCACGGGAGGGGATGAGCAGTTCTTC.

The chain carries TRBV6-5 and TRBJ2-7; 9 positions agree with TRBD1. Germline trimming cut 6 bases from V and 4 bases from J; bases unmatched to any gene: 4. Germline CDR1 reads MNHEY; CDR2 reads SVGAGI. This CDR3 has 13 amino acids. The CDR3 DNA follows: TGTGCCAGCAGGGGCGGACAGGGGTACGAGCAGTACTTC. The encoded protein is CASRGGQGYEQYF.

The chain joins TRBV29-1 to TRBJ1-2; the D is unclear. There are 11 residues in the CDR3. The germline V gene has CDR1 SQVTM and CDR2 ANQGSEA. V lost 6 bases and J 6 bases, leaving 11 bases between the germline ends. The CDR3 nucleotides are TGCAGCGTCCATGCCAGCAATGGCTACACCTTC. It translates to CSVHASNGYTF.

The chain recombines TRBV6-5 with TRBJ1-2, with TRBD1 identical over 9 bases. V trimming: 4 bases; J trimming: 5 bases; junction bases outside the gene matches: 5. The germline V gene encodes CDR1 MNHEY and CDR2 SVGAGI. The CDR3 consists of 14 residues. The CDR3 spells CASSSGTGTYGYTF. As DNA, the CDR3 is TGTGCCAGCAGTTCCGGGACAGGGACTTATGGCTACACCTTC.

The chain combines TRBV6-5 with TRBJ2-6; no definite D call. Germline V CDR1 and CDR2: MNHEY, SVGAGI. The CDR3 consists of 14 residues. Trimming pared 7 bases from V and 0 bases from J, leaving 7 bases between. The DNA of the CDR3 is TGTGCCAGCACCGCATCCTCTGGGGCCAACGTCCTGACTTTC. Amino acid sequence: CASTASSGANVLTF.

The CDR3 reads CASSPQAGFFSEAFF. The CDR3 DNA reads TGTGCCAGCAGCCCGCAGGCGGGGTTCTTTTCTGAAGCTTTCTTT. The V gene is TRBV9, the J gene TRBJ1-1; D unclear. The CDR3 loop spans 15 amino acids. Trimming removed 4 bases from V and 6 bases from J, with 19 bases in between. Germline V gives CDR1 SGDLS, CDR2 YYNGEE.

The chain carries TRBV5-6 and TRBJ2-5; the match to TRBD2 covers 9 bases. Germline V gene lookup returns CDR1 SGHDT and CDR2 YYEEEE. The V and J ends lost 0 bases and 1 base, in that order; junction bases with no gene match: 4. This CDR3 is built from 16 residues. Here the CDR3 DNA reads TGTGCCAGCAGCTTGGTAGGGACTAGCCCCCAAGAGACCCAGTACTTC. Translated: CASSLVGTSPQETQYF.

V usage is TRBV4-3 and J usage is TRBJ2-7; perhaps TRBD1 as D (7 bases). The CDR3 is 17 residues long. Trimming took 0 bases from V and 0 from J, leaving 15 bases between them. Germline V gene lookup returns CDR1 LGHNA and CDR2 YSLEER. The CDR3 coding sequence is TGCGCCAGCAGCCAAGATCAGGGGGACTTCTTCTCCTACGAGCAGTACTTC. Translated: CASSQDQGDFFSYEQYF.

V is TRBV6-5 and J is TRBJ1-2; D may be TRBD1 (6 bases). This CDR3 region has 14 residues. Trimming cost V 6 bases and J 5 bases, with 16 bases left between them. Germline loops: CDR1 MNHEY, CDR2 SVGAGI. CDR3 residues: CASRRTVSGYGYTF. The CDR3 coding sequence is TGTGCCAGCAGGCGGACAGTATCGGGATATGGCTACACCTTC.

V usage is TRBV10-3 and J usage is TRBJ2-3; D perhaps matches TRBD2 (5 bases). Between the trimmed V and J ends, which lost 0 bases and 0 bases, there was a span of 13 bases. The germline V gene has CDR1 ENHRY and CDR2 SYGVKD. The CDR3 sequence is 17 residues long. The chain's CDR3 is CAISESVEGRSTDTQYF. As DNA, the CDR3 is TGTGCCATCAGTGAGTCTGTCGAGGGTCGCAGCACAGATACGCAGTATTTT.

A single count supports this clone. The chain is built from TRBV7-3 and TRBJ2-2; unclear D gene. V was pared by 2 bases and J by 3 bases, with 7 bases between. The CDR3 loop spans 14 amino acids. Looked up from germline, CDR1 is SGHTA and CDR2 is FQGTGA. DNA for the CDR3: TGTGCCAGCAGCTTATCTAGAGACACCGGGGAGCTGTTTTTT. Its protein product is CASSLSRDTGELFF.

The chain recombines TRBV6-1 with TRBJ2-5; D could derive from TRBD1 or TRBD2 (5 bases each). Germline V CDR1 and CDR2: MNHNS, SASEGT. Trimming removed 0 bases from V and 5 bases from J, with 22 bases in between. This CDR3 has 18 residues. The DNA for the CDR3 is TGTGCCAGCAGTGAAGCGCGGGCCAGATTATCCGGGGCGGAGACCCAGTACTTC. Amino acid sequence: CASSEARARLSGAETQYF.

CDR3 sequence reads: CASSVEGYPSTDTQYF. DNA for the CDR3: TGTGCCAGCAGCGTAGAAGGCTACCCTAGCACAGATACGCAGTATTTT. The J gene is TRBJ2-3, the V gene TRBV9; D gene unclear. CDR1 and CDR2 (germline): SGDLS, YYNGEE. Trimming shortened V by 0 bases and J by 0 bases, and 11 bases separated the two germline ends. The CDR3 loop spans 16 amino acids.